Shown below are 26 T cell receptor beta chains from a single sample sequenced in a study of neurological immune-mediated disorders. TCRdb re-analysed the 5' RACE reads in MiXCR, keeping a single row per CDR3 protein. Counted here are 95,000 to 150,000 distinct CDR3 sequences, more than 2.5% occurring once; the ten biggest clones make up 1% to 1.5%. The material sequenced was PBMCs. The source is a woman aged 25-40 years with multiple sclerosis.

This clonotype was picked up many times. This chain links TRBV7-6 with TRBJ2-2, with TRBD1 matching over 11 bases. Trimming at V came to 10 bases and at J to 3 bases, leaving 7 bases not matched to a gene. Germline V lookup: CDR1 SGHVS, CDR2 FNYEAQ. This CDR3 has 15 residues. The chain's CDR3 is CATMGTGGDTGELFF. In nucleotides, the CDR3 is TGTGCCACCATGGGGACAGGGGGTGACACCGGGGAGCTGTTTTTT.

In its sample, this clonotype was seen many times. The J gene is TRBJ2-2, the V gene TRBV20-1; 12 bases line up with TRBD1. Per the germline V gene, CDR1 is DFQATT and CDR2 is SNEGSKA (reference sequence). This CDR3 comprises 16 residues. J lost 7 bases, V lost 4 bases, and 10 bases had no gene match. DNA for the CDR3: TGCAGTGCTAAATTGCCCGGGACAGGGGGCCGCGGGGAGCTGTTTTTT. As protein: CSAKLPGTGGRGELFF.

This clonotype was seen many times. The gene calls are TRBV30 and TRBJ2-6; no firm D call. The germline V gene has CDR1 GTSNPN and CDR2 SVGIG (reference sequence). The germline V and J ends were trimmed by 8 bases and 2 bases, with 10 bases remaining between them. The CDR3 extends over 13 amino acids. The CDR3 loop is CAQTPAGANVLTF. The CDR3 region has the DNA TGTGCCCAGACCCCAGCTGGGGCCAACGTCCTGACTTTC.

Many counts were recorded for this clonotype. The chain carries TRBV7-8 and TRBJ2-7; D unresolved. With 1 base removed from V and 4 bases from J, the gap between germline ends came to 11 bases. The CDR3 length is 14 residues. CDR1 is SGHVS and CDR2 is FQNEAQ in the germline V gene. In DNA, the CDR3 is TGTGCCAGCAGCTTAGACTGGATTTCTTACGAGCAGTACTTC. Amino acids: CASSLDWISYEQYF.

This clonotype was counted at least ten times. The J gene is TRBJ2-1, the V gene TRBV27, with D maybe TRBD2 (6 bases). Germline values: CDR1 MNHEY, CDR2 SMNVEV (reference sequence). V was trimmed by 0 bases and J by 4 bases, leaving 10 bases between them. The CDR3 is made up of 15 amino acids. The CDR3 DNA is TGTGCCAGCAGTTTATCGGATAGCGGATACAATGAGCAGTTCTTC. Its translation: CASSLSDSGYNEQFF.

This clonotype was counted at least ten times. V and J are TRBV5-6 and TRBJ2-7, with 7 bases lining up with TRBD1. V shed 2 bases and J 11 bases; nucleotides not matched to a gene: 4. CDR3 length: 11 residues. Germline V CDR1 and CDR2: SGHDT, YYEEEE. The CDR3 nucleotides read TGTGCCAGCAGCTTTAAGGGGGCGGAGTACTTC. Translating it yields CASSFKGAEYF.

This clonotype was observed at least ten times. CDR3 nucleotides: TGCGCCAGCAGCTTGGCCCAATTCCCGACGGGTTCTAACTATGGCTACACCTTC. Translation gives CASSLAQFPTGSNYGYTF. V gene TRBV5-1 combines with J gene TRBJ1-2; D is uncertain. Germline V gene lookup returns CDR1 SGHRS and CDR2 YFSETQ. Trimming took 0 bases from V and 0 from J, leaving 18 bases between them. The CDR3 contains 18 residues.

Many counts were recorded for this clonotype. The chain employs TRBV7-8 and TRBJ2-3; a possible D gene is TRBD2 (5 bases). The V gene lost 5 bases and the J gene lost 0 bases, with 12 bases spanning the gap. CDR3 length: 15 residues. Looked up from germline, CDR1 is SGHVS and CDR2 is FQNEAQ. CDR3 sequence reads: CASSPDGKSTDTQYF. CDR3 bases: TGTGCCAGCAGCCCCGACGGGAAAAGCACAGATACGCAGTATTTT.

The table lists this clonotype with many counts. V usage is TRBV14 and J usage is TRBJ1-1; TRBD1 aligns across 10 bases. The CDR3 is made up of 18 amino acids. CDR1 and CDR2 (germline): SGHDN, FVKESK. V lost 1 base, J lost 5 bases, and 13 bases stayed unmatched. The CDR3 loop is CASSQGDRGRGRATEAFF. The CDR3 region has the DNA TGTGCCAGCAGCCAAGGTGACAGGGGGCGCGGAAGGGCGACTGAAGCTTTCTTT.

On this clonotype: Likely a read error: the CDR3 ends without its conserved phenylalanine or tryptophan. The chain joins TRBV29-1 to TRBJ2-7, with D possibly being TRBD1 (6 bases). Germline CDR1 SQVTM, CDR2 ANQGSEA. V was shortened by 6 bases and J by 1 base, with 10 bases between the two germline ends. This CDR3 region has 12 residues. The CDR3 bases are TGCAGCGTCGAGGACAGTTCCTACGAGCAGTACTAC. Translated: CSVEDSSYEQYY.

The table lists this clonotype with many counts. V and J are TRBV7-8 and TRBJ2-2; 13 nucleotides match TRBD2. The junction had 4 bases not matched to a gene; V was cut back by 6 bases and J by 3 bases. The CDR3 covers 16 residues. The germline V gene encodes CDR1 SGHVS and CDR2 FQNEAQ. The CDR3 bases are TGTGCCAGCAGACCCGGACTAGCGGGAGACACCGGGGAGCTGTTTTTT. This sequence encodes CASRPGLAGDTGELFF.

This clonotype appeared many times. CDR3 sequence: CASSLEGGETGELFF. In DNA, the CDR3 is TGCGCCAGCAGCTTGGAAGGGGGGGAGACCGGGGAGCTGTTTTTT. The chain couples TRBV5-1 to TRBJ2-2; D may be TRBD2 (7 bases). V shed 0 bases and J shed 5 bases, with 11 bases lying between them. The CDR3 loop spans 15 amino acids. Germline V CDR1 and CDR2: SGHRS, YFSETQ.

This clonotype was counted many times. V gene TRBV7-9 combines with J gene TRBJ2-4; 8 nucleotides align to TRBD1. Per the germline V gene, CDR1 is SEHNR and CDR2 is FQNEAQ (reference sequence). This CDR3 region has 18 residues. V lost 1 base to trimming and J lost 1 base; unmatched junction nucleotides: 9. The CDR3 nucleotides read TGTGCCAGCAGCTTAGTTCCGGACAGGGCTGGGGCCAAAAACATTCAGTACTTC. Its translation: CASSLVPDRAGAKNIQYF.

The genes are TRBV10-3 and TRBJ2-7; D uncertain. Germline loops: CDR1 ENHRY, CDR2 SYGVKD. This CDR3 is built from 11 residues. For the CDR3, the DNA is TGTGACAAATTGGGAAGAGAAAGACAGTACTTC. Protein sequence: CDKLGRERQYF.

This clonotype was found many times. In DNA, the CDR3 is TGTGCCAGCAGCTTATATAACTATGGCTACACCTTC. Translating it yields CASSLYNYGYTF. This rearrangement joins TRBV7-2 to TRBJ1-2, with D unresolved. Per the germline V gene, CDR1 is SGHTA and CDR2 is FQGNSA. V lost 2 bases, J lost 1 base, and 2 bases lay in between. The CDR3 runs 12 residues.

This clonotype came up many times. The genes are TRBV20-1 and TRBJ2-1, with 9 positions matching TRBD1. The V and J ends lost 6 bases and 10 bases, in that order; junction bases with no gene match: 13. Germline CDR1 is DFQATT and CDR2 is SNEGSKA (reference sequence). This CDR3 contains 14 residues. The CDR3 bases are TGCAGTGCAAGCGGACAGGGGACCTGGAGGGAGCAGTTCTTC. Translated: CSASGQGTWREQFF.

This clonotype has more than one count but fewer than ten. One junction end disagrees with the germline gene, perhaps due to a read error. The DNA for the CDR3 is TGCAGTGCTAGTGAAACCAAGAATTCAACCCTCAACTTT. Protein sequence: CSASETKNSTLNF. This chain joins TRBV20-1 and TRBJ1-6; unclear D gene. The CDR3 length is 13 residues. The germline gives CDR1 DFQATT, CDR2 SNEGSKA (reference sequence).

This clonotype was observed many times. The gene calls are TRBV12-3 or TRBV12-4 and TRBJ2-6, with D hard to call. The V and J ends lost 3 bases and 0 bases respectively, with 9 bases between them. The CDR3 runs 16 residues. DNA for the CDR3: TGTGCCAGCAGTTTCGGGCGGCTCTCTGGGGCCAACGTCCTGACTTTC. Protein sequence: CASSFGRLSGANVLTF.

In this sample, this clonotype turned up many times. The chain is built from TRBV12-3 or TRBV12-4 and TRBJ2-5; 11 nucleotides align to TRBD1. This CDR3 comprises 14 residues. V dropped 5 bases and J dropped 4; count of bases not matched to a gene: 3. CDR3 sequence (DNA): TGTGCCAGCAGTACCGGGACAGGGGGAGAGACCCAGTACTTC. This codes for CASSTGTGGETQYF.

The chain carries TRBV5-1 and TRBJ2-1; no clear D gene. Trimming removed 0 bases at V and 8 bases at J, with 15 bases between. This CDR3 has 15 amino acids. Germline CDR1 is SGHRS and CDR2 is YFSETQ. CDR3 sequence reads: CASSLDSKAGYEQFF. In DNA form, the CDR3 reads TGCGCCAGCAGCTTGGACAGTAAAGCAGGCTATGAGCAGTTCTTC.

This clonotype was seen a few times. The chain has TRBV4-3 and TRBJ1-1; D possibly corresponds to TRBD1 (6 bases). The CDR3 covers 13 residues. Germline CDR1 reads LGHNA; CDR2 reads YSLEER. Trimming pared 6 bases from V and 1 base from J, leaving 9 bases between. In DNA, the CDR3 is TGCGCCAGCAGACGGACAGCGAACACTGAAGCTTTCTTT. Amino acid sequence: CASRRTANTEAFF.

There are many counts of this clonotype. The chain couples TRBV20-1 to TRBJ2-1, with D maybe TRBD2 (5 bases). The V gene lost 2 bases and the J gene lost 2 bases, with 10 bases spanning the gap. CDR3 length: 14 residues. Germline V gene data show CDR1 as DFQATT and CDR2 as SNEGSKA (reference sequence). CDR3 in amino acids: CSARRGTAYNEQFF. CDR3 sequence (DNA): TGCAGTGCTAGACGGGGAACGGCCTACAATGAGCAGTTCTTC.

This sequence joins TRBV6-5 and TRBJ1-1; D is undetermined. Trimming removed 6 bases from V and 2 bases from J, with 13 bases in between. The CDR3 covers 14 residues. Germline CDR1 is MNHEY and CDR2 is SVGAGI. DNA for the CDR3: TGTGCCAGCAGCAAACATTCAGATAACACTGAAGCTTTCTTT. Its protein product is CASSKHSDNTEAFF.

This clonotype was detected a few times. This chain connects TRBV20-1 to TRBJ2-3; D gene unclear. CDR1 is DFQATT and CDR2 is SNEGSKA in the germline V gene (reference sequence). The CDR3 is 14 residues long. V was clipped by 7 bases and J by 2 bases, with 16 bases between them. CDR3 amino acids: CSVSPMLATDTQYF. The CDR3 nucleotides are TGCAGTGTTTCCCCGATGCTTGCCACAGATACGCAGTATTTT.

The sample holds many counts of this clonotype. As DNA, the CDR3 is TGTGCCAGCAGCTTGGGGACAGGGCTCTACGAGCAGTACTTC. It translates to CASSLGTGLYEQYF. This chain links TRBV5-8 with TRBJ2-7; 8 nucleotides line up with TRBD1. V trimming: 0 bases; J trimming: 3 bases; junction bases outside the gene matches: 2. This CDR3 comprises 14 residues. The germline V gene has CDR1 SGHTS and CDR2 YDEGEE.

This clonotype has ten or more counts. The chain is built from TRBV6-5 and TRBJ1-2; maybe TRBD1 (6 bases). Trimming removed 6 bases from V and 6 bases from J, with 11 bases in between. CDR1 is MNHEY, CDR2 SVGAGI, per germline. This CDR3 contains 12 residues. This CDR3 is CASSPGGHGYTF. CDR3 in DNA: TGTGCCAGCAGCCCCGGGGGGCATGGCTACACCTTC.